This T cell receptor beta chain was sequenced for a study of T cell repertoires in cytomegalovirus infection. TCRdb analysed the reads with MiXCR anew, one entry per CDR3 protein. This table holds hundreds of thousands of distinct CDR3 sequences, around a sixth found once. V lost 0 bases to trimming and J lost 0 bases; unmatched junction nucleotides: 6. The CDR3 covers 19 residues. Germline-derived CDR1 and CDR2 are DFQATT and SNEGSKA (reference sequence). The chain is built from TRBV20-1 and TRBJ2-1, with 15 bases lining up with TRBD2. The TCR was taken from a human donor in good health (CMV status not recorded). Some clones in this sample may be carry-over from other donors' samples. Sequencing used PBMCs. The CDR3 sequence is CSARDQGLAGGSSYNEQFF. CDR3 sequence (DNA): TGCAGTGCTAGAGATCAAGGACTAGCGGGAGGGAGCTCCTACAATGAGCAGTTCTTC.